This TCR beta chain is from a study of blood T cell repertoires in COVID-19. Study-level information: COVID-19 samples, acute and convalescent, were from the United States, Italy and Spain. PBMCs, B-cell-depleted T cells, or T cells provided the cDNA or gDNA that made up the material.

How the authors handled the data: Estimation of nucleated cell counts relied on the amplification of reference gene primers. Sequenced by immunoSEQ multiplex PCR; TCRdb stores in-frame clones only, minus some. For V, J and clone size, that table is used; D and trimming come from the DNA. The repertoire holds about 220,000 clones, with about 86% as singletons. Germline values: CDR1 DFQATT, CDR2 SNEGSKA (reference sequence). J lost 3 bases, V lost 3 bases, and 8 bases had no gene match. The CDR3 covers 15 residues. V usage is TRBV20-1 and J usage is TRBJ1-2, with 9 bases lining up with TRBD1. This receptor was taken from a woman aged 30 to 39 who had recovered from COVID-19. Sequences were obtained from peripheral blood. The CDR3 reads CSASGDRDKDYGYTF. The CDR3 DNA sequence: TGCAGTGCTAGTGGGGACAGGGATAAAGACTATGGCTACACCTTC.